Given below is one T cell receptor (beta chain) in context. Its antigen is not known. This record comes from a study of EBV T-cell therapy then PD-1 blockade in nasopharyngeal carcinoma. Treatment specified: AdE1-LMPpoly-expanded autologous EBV-specific T-cell therapy followed by anti-PD-1 nivolumab. There are 13 residues in the CDR3. Trimming took 11 bases from V and 2 from J, leaving 13 bases between them. Produced via immunoSEQ multiplex PCR; TCRdb's table is partial and in-frame only. The repertoire holds tens of thousands of clones, with about 87% as singletons. The chain has TRBV12-3 or TRBV12-4 and TRBJ1-3, with D perhaps TRBD1 (6 bases). The receptor was isolated from a middle-aged man with nasopharyngeal carcinoma. The input for sequencing was CD8+ T cells from blood, taken at day 61 from a patient whose treatment included autologous EBV-specific T cells and nivolumab. The CDR3: CASTGSTGNTIYF. The CDR3 DNA follows: TGTGCCTCCACAGGGTCTACTGGAAACACCATATATTTT.